This TCR beta chain derives from a study of molecular identifiers for immune sequencing clone quantification. Study-level points and caveats: Whereas naive cells kept under 1% of molecules in clones above 20 RNA copies, such clones held over 99% in effectors. Highly expanded clone sizes could be underestimated by identical TCR molecules sharing a barcode.

Investigators produced naive CD8 libraries from 20,000 to 1,000,000 sorted cells, drawing on 10%, 30% or 50% RNA. This clonotype occurred a few times. Its antigen is still unknown. V was cut by 6 bases and J by 1 base, with 20 bases left in between. This CDR3 contains 17 residues. Germline V gives CDR1 SGHAT, CDR2 FQNNGV. The bulk TCR libraries were made with methods described before and with listed TCR primers. A single record per CDR3 protein comes from TCRdb applying MiXCR to the PCR reads. Among approximately 670,000 distinct CDR3 sequences listed, about 20% were seen once. This TCR came from a human donor in good health. Some libraries in this study had Jurkat cell RNA spiked in. The rearrangement links TRBV11-2 to TRBJ2-3; no definite D call. The source material was naive CD8+ T cells from blood, with Jurkat cell RNA spiked in. The subset was: FACS-sorted CD8+CD4-CCR7+CD45RA+ naive T cells. CDR3 in DNA: TGTGCCAGCAGTCGTCCCTCAAGGATTACAGGCACAGATACGCAGTATTTT. As protein: CASSRPSRITGTDTQYF. The complete variable domain, with remaining parts taken from reference TRBV11-2 and TRBJ2-3, reads EAGVAQSPRYKIIEKRQSVAFWCNPISGHATLYWYQQILGQGPKLLIQFQNNGVVDDSQLPKDRFSAERLKGVDSTLKIQPAKLEDSAVYLCASSRPSRITGTDTQYFGPGTRLTVL.